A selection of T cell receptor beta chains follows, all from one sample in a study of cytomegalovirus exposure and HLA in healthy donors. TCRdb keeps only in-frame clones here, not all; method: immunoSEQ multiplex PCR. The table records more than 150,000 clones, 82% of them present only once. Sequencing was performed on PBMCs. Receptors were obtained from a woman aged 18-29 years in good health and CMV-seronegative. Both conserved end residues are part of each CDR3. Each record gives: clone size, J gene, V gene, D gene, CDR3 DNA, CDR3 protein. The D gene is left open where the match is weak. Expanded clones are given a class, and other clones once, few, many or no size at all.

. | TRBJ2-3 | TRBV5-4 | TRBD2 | TGTGCCAGCAGCACCCCGACTAGCGGGCCAGCGGTTACGCAGTATTTT | CASSTPTSGPAVTQYF
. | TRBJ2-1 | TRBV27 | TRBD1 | TGTGCCAGCAGTCCCTCTCTACTCGGGACAGGGGTTAACAATGAGCAGTTCTTC | CASSPSLLGTGVNNEQFF
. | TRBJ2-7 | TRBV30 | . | TGTGCCTGGAGTGTACGGGTTATAGACGAGCAGTACTTC | CAWSVRVIDEQYF
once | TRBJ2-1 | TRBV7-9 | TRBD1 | TGTGCCAACCCGGCCGGGACAGCTTACAATGAGCAGTTCTTC | CANPAGTAYNEQFF
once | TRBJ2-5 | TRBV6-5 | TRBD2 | TGTGCCAGCAGTTACTTGCCGGGAGGGGAGACCCAGTACTTC | CASSYLPGGETQYF
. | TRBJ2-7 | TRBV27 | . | TGTGCCAGCAGTCGGGAGATCTCCTACGAGCAGTACTTC | CASSREISYEQYF
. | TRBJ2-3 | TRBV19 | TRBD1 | TGTGCCAGTATGGGGGACAGGGGGATAGCAGATACGCAGTATTTT | CASMGDRGIADTQYF
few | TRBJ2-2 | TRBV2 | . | TGTGCCAGCATGAGGCACACCGGGGAGCTGTTTTTT | CASMRHTGELFF
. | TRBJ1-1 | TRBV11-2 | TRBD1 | TGTGCCAGCAGGCCGGGACAGGGGCACACTGAAGCTTTCTTT | CASRPGQGHTEAFF
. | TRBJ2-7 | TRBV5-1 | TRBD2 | TGCGCCAGCGCCCCGCGGGAGGGGGACGAGCAGTACTTC | CASAPREGDEQYF
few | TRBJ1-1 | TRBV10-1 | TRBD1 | TGCGCCAGCAGGGCCAACAGGGGGGACACTGAAGCTTTCTTT | CASRANRGDTEAFF
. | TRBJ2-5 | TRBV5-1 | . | TGCGCCAGCAGCCTTTCCGGGAGTTTCAAAGAGACCCAGTACTTC | CASSLSGSFKETQYF
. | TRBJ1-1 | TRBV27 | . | TGTGCCAGCAGAATCGGGGGGAACACTGAAGCTTTCTTT | CASRIGGNTEAFF
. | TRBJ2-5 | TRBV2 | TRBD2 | TGTGCCAGCAGTGTAGGGTCGAAAGCGGGGGGGGGAGAGACCCAGTACTTC | CASSVGSKAGGGETQYF
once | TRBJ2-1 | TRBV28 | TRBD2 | TGTGCTCACCAATACGGACTAGCGGGAGGAGGTGCGGGCGCCTACAATGAGCAGTTCTTC | CAHQYGLAGGGAGAYNEQFF
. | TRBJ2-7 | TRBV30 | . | TGTGCCTGGAGTAAGGGGCGGAGCTACGAGCAGTACTTC | CAWSKGRSYEQYF
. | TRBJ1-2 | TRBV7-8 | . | TGTGCCAGCAGCTTAGTCAACAGACGTGGCTACACCTTC | CASSLVNRRGYTF
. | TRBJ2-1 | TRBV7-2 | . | TGTGCCAGCAGCTTACAAGCGGTGCCCTACAATGAGCAGTTCTTC | CASSLQAVPYNEQFF
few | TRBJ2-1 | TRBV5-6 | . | TGTGCCAGCAGCTTGGGGGCAGGGGACAATGAGCAGTTCTTC | CASSLGAGDNEQFF
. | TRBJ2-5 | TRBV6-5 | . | TGTGCCAGCAAAAGAGGAACCTTGGCGACCCAGTACTTC | CASKRGTLATQYF
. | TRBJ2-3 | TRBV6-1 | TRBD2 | TGTGCCAGCAGTGAACTAGCGGGGGGGGCAGATACGCAGTATTTT | CASSELAGGADTQYF
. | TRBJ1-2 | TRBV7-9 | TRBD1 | TGTGCCAGCAGCTTAGCAGGGACAGGGTATGGCTACACCTTC | CASSLAGTGYGYTF
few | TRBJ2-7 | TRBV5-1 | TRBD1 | TGCGCCAGCAGCTACAGGGGGGCCTACGAGCAGTACTTC | CASSYRGAYEQYF
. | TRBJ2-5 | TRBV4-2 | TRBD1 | TGTGCCAGCAGCCAAGATCCCGGACAGGGGGGTTTGGAGACCCAGTACTTC | CASSQDPGQGGLETQYF
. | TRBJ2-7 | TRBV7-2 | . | TGTGCCAGCAGCCGTAGCTCCTACGAGCAGTACTTC | CASSRSSYEQYF
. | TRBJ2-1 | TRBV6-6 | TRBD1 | TGTGCCAGCAGCCGGGACAGGGTTAATGAGCAGTTCTTC | CASSRDRVNEQFF
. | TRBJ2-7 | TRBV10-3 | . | TGTGCCATCAGTGAGGCACGGGAGACCTACGAGCAGTACTTC | CAISEARETYEQYF
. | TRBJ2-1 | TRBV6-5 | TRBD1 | TGTGCCAGCAGTTACTCTGGGACAGCATACAATGAGCAGTTCTTC | CASSYSGTAYNEQFF
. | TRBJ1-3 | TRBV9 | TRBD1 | TGTGCCAGCAGCGTGGATTGGGGACAGGATACAGACACCATATATTTT | CASSVDWGQDTDTIYF
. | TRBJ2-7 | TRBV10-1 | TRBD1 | TGCGCCAGCAGTTGGGGGACAGGGGACCTCTACGAGCAGTACTTC | CASSWGTGDLYEQYF
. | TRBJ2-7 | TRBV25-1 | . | TGTGCCAGCGCCGTAGAGTATAGCGGATCCTACGAGCAGTACTTC | CASAVEYSGSYEQYF
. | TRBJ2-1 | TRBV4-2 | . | TGTGCCAGCAGCTTAGAGGGGGGGGCGGATGAGCAGTTCTTC | CASSLEGGADEQFF
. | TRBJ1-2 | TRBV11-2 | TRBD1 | TGTGCCAGCAGCCCGACAGGGGGGGCCTATGGCTACACCTTC | CASSPTGGAYGYTF
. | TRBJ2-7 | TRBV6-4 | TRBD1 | TGTGCCAGCTTGCCCCAGGACAGGGCAGACGAGCAGTACTTC | CASLPQDRADEQYF
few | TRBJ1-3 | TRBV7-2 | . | TGTGCCAGCAGCACCGGTGGAAACACCATATATTTT | CASSTGGNTIYF
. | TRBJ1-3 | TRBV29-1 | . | TGCAGCGTTGAAACGGGTGCTGGAAACACCATATATTTT | CSVETGAGNTIYF
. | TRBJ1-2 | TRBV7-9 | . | TGTGCCAGCAGCTTAGGTCAGAACGGGGTATCGGGCTACACCTTC | CASSLGQNGVSGYTF
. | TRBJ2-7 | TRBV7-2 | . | TGTGCCAGCAGCTTCGGACAGCTCTACGAGCAGTACTTC | CASSFGQLYEQYF
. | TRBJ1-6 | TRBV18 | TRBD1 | TGTGCCAGCTGGACAGGGGTGGATTCACCCCTCCACTTT | CASWTGVDSPLHF
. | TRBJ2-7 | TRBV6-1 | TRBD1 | TGTGCCAGCAACCGGGACAGGGGGTCTTACGAGCAGTACTTC | CASNRDRGSYEQYF
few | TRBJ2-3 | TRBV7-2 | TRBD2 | TGTGCCAGCAGCCTTACGGTGCTAGCGGGGGGCAAAGATACGCAGTATTTT | CASSLTVLAGGKDTQYF
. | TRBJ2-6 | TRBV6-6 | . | TGTGCCGGACTGACCGGGGCCAACGTCCTGACTTTC | CAGLTGANVLTF
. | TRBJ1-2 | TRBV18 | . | TGTGCCAGCTCACCAAACAGTGGAGGTGGCTACACCTTC | CASSPNSGGGYTF
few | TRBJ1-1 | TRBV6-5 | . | TGTGCCAGCAGCCCCTCTGGGGGGACTGAAGCTTTCTTT | CASSPSGGTEAFF
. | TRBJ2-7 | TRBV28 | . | TGTGCCAGCAGGAGCACGTCGCGAAGCTCCTACGAGCAGTACTTC | CASRSTSRSSYEQYF
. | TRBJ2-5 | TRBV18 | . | TGTGCCAGCTCACCACGTGGAGTTGGGGAGACCCAGTACTTC | CASSPRGVGETQYF
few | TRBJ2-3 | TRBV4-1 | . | TGCGCCAGCAGCCATATTATCGGGCGGGTTGAAGATACGCAGTATTTT | CASSHIIGRVEDTQYF
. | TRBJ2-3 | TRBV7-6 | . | TGTGCCAGCAGCTCCACTTCTAGCACAGATACGCAGTATTTT | CASSSTSSTDTQYF
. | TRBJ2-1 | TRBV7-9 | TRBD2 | TGTGCCAGCAGCTTAATGAGCGGGGGCTTCTACAATGAGCAGTTCTTC | CASSLMSGGFYNEQFF
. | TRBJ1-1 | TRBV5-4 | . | TGTGCCAGCAGCTTGGGGGAGGTGGACACTGAAGCTTTCTTT | CASSLGEVDTEAFF
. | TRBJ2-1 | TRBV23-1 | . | TGCGCCAGCAGGGTCCGCCAGGGATACAATGAGCAGTTCTTC | CASRVRQGYNEQFF